The 20 T cell receptor beta chains below all came from one sample that was sequenced in a study of T cell repertoires in cytomegalovirus infection. Using its own MiXCR run on the reads, TCRdb lists one record per CDR3 protein. The table includes 450,000 to 600,000 distinct CDR3 sequences, roughly 42% detected once. Their recognized antigens are unknown. Here the sequenced sample was cultured PBMCs, taken from culture after CMV antigen stimulation. These receptors were obtained from a human donor in good health (CMV status not recorded). Some clones in this sample may be carry-over from other donors' samples.

This clonotype was detected ten times or more. The rearrangement joins TRBV12-3 or TRBV12-4 to TRBJ2-3; D is undetermined. This CDR3 has 13 residues. Deletions cut 6 bases from V and 6 bases from J, with 13 bases between. The CDR3 region has the DNA TGTGCCAGCAGCCCCGGCTCCGAGGATACGCAGTATTTT. It codes for CASSPGSEDTQYF.

The chain employs TRBV7-2 and TRBJ1-6, with D unresolved. Deletions cut 1 base from V and 2 bases from J, with 9 bases between. CDR3 size: 16 residues. CDR1 is SGHTA and CDR2 is FQGNSA in the germline V gene. CDR3 DNA: TGTGCCAGCAGCTTAGGGAGGGAGACCTATAATTCACCCCTCCACTTT. Amino acid sequence: CASSLGRETYNSPLHF.

The chain recombines TRBV6-6 with TRBJ1-1; a weak D match, TRBD1 (6 bases). V lost 7 bases to trimming and J lost 1 base, with 10 bases between them. This CDR3 region has 13 residues. Per the germline V gene, CDR1 is MNHNY and CDR2 is SVGAGI (reference sequence). The CDR3: CASTGGQNTEAFF. The CDR3 nucleotides read TGTGCCAGCACTGGGGGACAGAACACTGAAGCTTTCTTT.

Only a few counts were recorded for this clonotype. The chain employs TRBV7-6 and TRBJ1-3; the match to TRBD1 covers 7 bases. V lost 4 bases to trimming and J lost 0 bases; unmatched junction nucleotides: 9. The length of the CDR3 is 17 residues. Germline loops: CDR1 SGHVS, CDR2 FNYEAQ. The CDR3 coding sequence is TGTGCCAGCAGCTCGTTACAGGGGACCTTCTCTGGAAACACCATATATTTT. It yields the protein CASSSLQGTFSGNTIYF.

On this clonotype: A much more abundant neighbour one base away suggests this may be a read error. This sequence joins TRBV7-2 and TRBJ1-1; D perhaps matches TRBD1 (5 bases). The CDR3 has 18 amino acids. V lost 5 bases, J lost 1 base, and 23 bases lay in between. Germline CDR1 reads SGHTA; CDR2 reads FQGNSA. Here the CDR3 DNA reads TGTGCCAGCAGCCCACGCCCGGGGAAGGACAAACAGAACACTGAAGCTTTCTTT. It is translated as CASSPRPGKDKQNTEAFF.

This clonotype was found a few times. The rearrangement uses TRBV10-3 and TRBJ2-6, with D perhaps matching TRBD2 (5 bases). Per germline, CDR1 ENHRY and CDR2 SYGVKD. CDR3 length: 18 amino acids. Trimming removed 3 bases at V and 6 bases at J, with 21 bases between. This chain's CDR3 is CAISDRAAGVGVANVLTF. The CDR3 nucleotides read TGTGCCATCAGTGATCGAGCGGCCGGGGTTGGTGTGGCCAACGTCCTGACTTTC.

This clonotype has a count of ten or more. A junction boundary mismatches the germline segment, possibly from a read error. V and J are TRBV7-8 and TRBJ2-2, with 9 bases fitting TRBD2. The CDR3 totals 14 residues. CDR1 SGHVS and CDR2 FQNEAQ come from the germline V gene. The CDR3 sequence: CASSVAGVVGELFF. The CDR3 nucleotides are TGTGCCAGCAGCGTAGCGGGGGTCGTCGGGGAGCTGTTTTTT. Looking up the rest from reference TRBV7-8 and TRBJ2-2 gives the full variable domain: GAGVSQSPRYKVAKRGQDVALRCDPISGHVSLFWYQQALGQGPEFLTYFQNEAQLDKSGLPSDRFFAERPEGSVSTLKIQRTQQEDSAVYLCASSVAGVVGELFFGEGSRLTVL.

There are a few counts of this clonotype. The chain couples TRBV7-9 to TRBJ1-1; D remains unclear. This CDR3 has 14 residues. CDR1 SEHNR and CDR2 FQNEAQ come from the germline V gene (reference sequence). V was shortened by 3 bases and J by 0 bases, with 8 bases between the two germline ends. CDR3 coding DNA: TGTGCCAGCAGCTTTTCTAGGTTGAACACTGAAGCTTTCTTT. This encodes CASSFSRLNTEAFF.

In this sample, this clonotype turned up a few times. In DNA, the CDR3 is TGTGCCATCAGTGATGGGACTAGCGGGAGCCGGGGCGGGGAGCTGTTTTTT. Its translation is CAISDGTSGSRGGELFF. The chain joins TRBV10-3 to TRBJ2-2; TRBD2 matches 14 bases. Germline lookup yields CDR1 ENHRY and CDR2 SYGVKD. This CDR3 comprises 17 residues. The V gene end was trimmed by 3 bases and the J gene end by 7 bases; junction bases not matched to a gene: 7.

V usage is TRBV28 and J usage is TRBJ2-7; 9 positions match TRBD2. The CDR3 spans 14 residues. Germline V gene data show CDR1 as MDHEN and CDR2 as SYDVKM. V lost 4 bases to trimming and J lost 5 bases; unmatched junction nucleotides: 6. DNA of the CDR3: TGTGCCAGCAGTTCCGCGGGGGGGGGAAACGAGCAGTACTTC. Translation gives CASSSAGGGNEQYF.

This rearrangement joins TRBV11-2 to TRBJ2-3; D remains ambiguous. Between the trimmed V and J ends, which lost 5 bases and 5 bases, there was a span of 23 bases. Looked up from germline, CDR1 is SGHAT and CDR2 is FQNNGV. This CDR3 spans 17 amino acids. CDR3 sequence: CASSRRKYPAYQDTQYF. Written as DNA, the CDR3 is TGTGCCAGCAGCCGCCGAAAGTACCCAGCGTATCAAGATACGCAGTATTTT.

V usage is TRBV6-5 and J usage is TRBJ2-3; D is possibly TRBD2 (6 bases). The V gene's germline CDR1 is MNHEY and CDR2 SVGAGI. The CDR3 is 14 residues long. The V and J ends lost 5 bases and 4 bases respectively, with 13 bases between them. Here the CDR3 DNA reads TGTGCCAGCAGTCCGGGGGTGGCGTCAGATACGCAGTATTTT. It encodes CASSPGVASDTQYF.

This clonotype was seen only a few times. The chain links TRBV27 to TRBJ1-5; D perhaps matches TRBD1 (5 bases). Germline V gives CDR1 MNHEY, CDR2 SMNVEV (reference sequence). V was pared by 0 bases and J by 1 base, with 7 bases between. The CDR3 has 15 amino acids. The CDR3 loop reads CASSLSTESNQPQHF. The CDR3 DNA reads as TGTGCCAGCAGTTTATCGACAGAGAGCAATCAGCCCCAGCATTTT.

This clonotype showed up just a few times. This CDR3 reads CASSPRQGFGYTF. As DNA, the CDR3 is TGTGCCAGCTCACCTAGACAGGGGTTTGGCTACACCTTC. The chain combines TRBV18 with TRBJ1-2; 8 bases align to TRBD1. Germline assignment: CDR1 KGHSH and CDR2 LQKENI. The CDR3 covers 13 residues. Trimming took 3 bases from V and 7 from J; bases not matched to a gene: 4.

V is TRBV6-1 and J is TRBJ2-1; 10 bases match TRBD2. This CDR3 is 14 amino acids long. Unmatched junction bases numbered 7, after V lost 7 bases and J lost 7 bases. CDR1 and CDR2 from the germline V gene are MNHNS and SASEGT. Written as DNA, the CDR3 is TGTGCCAGCATAGCGGGGGGCTCATCTAATGAGCAGTTCTTC. It is translated as CASIAGGSSNEQFF.

The chain carries TRBV6-6 and TRBJ1-2, with D uncertain. CDR3 length: 14 amino acids. Trimming pared 2 bases from V and 4 bases from J, leaving 11 bases between. The V gene's germline CDR1 is MNHNY and CDR2 SVGAGI (reference sequence). CDR3 nucleotide sequence: TGTGCCAGCAGTTACGACCCCAGAGGCTATGGCTACACCTTC. This codes for CASSYDPRGYGYTF.

The chain carries TRBV5-5 and TRBJ2-3, with 7 bases aligning to TRBD2. CDR3 length: 16 amino acids. After removal of 1 base from V and 0 bases from J, the junction contained 5 bases not matched to a gene. Germline V CDR1 and CDR2: SGHKS, YYEKEE (reference sequence). The CDR3 coding sequence is TGTGCCAGCAGCTTGCGATGGGACTACAGCACAGATACGCAGTATTTT. Residues: CASSLRWDYSTDTQYF.

The chain couples TRBV3-1 to TRBJ2-5; 13 positions match TRBD2. The germline gives CDR1 LGHDT, CDR2 YNNKEL (reference sequence). The ends lost 4 bases at V and 5 bases at J; junction bases unmatched: 10. CDR3 length: 17 residues. Here the CDR3 DNA reads TGTGCCAGCAGCCTCCGGTGGGGACTAGCGGGGTGGGAGACCCAGTACTTC. Translated, it gives CASSLRWGLAGWETQYF.

This clonotype was counted a few times. The chain couples TRBV7-2 to TRBJ2-7; 9 nucleotides line up with TRBD2. Germline V CDR1 and CDR2: SGHTA, FQGNSA. The CDR3 has 13 residues. V shed 3 bases, J shed 9 bases, and the junction held 6 bases outside the gene matches. CDR3: CASSFGGRVGQYF. The CDR3 bases are TGTGCCAGCAGCTTTGGCGGGAGGGTGGGGCAGTACTTC.

The J gene is TRBJ2-2, the V gene TRBV7-2, with a tentative D call TRBD2 (5 bases). Germline CDR1 reads SGHTA; CDR2 reads FQGNSA. The germline V and J ends were trimmed by 4 bases and 8 bases, with 11 bases remaining between them. The CDR3 sequence is 13 residues long. The CDR3 sequence: CASSWKERGELFF. CDR3 nucleotide sequence: TGTGCCAGCAGCTGGAAGGAGCGGGGGGAGCTGTTTTTT.